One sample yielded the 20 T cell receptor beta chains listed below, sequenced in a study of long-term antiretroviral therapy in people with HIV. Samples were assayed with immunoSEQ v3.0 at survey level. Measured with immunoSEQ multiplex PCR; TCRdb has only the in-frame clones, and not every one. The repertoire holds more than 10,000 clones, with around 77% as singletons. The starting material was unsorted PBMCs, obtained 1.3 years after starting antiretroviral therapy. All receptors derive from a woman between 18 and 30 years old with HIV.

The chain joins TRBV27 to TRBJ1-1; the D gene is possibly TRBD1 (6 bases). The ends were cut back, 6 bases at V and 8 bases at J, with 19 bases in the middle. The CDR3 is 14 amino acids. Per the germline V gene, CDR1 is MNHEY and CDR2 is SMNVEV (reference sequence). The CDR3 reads CASRDQQGKLEAFF. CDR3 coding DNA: TGTGCCAGCAGGGACCAACAGGGTAAGCTGGAAGCTTTCTTT.

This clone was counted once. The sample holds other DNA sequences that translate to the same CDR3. The CDR3: CASSFEGYNEQFF. The CDR3 nucleotides read TGTGCCAGCAGTTTCGAAGGATACAATGAGCAGTTCTTC. V is TRBV27 and J is TRBJ2-1; D is undetermined. There are 13 residues in the CDR3. With 3 bases removed from V and 4 bases from J, the gap between germline ends came to 7 bases. In germline, CDR1 is MNHEY, CDR2 SMNVEV (reference sequence).

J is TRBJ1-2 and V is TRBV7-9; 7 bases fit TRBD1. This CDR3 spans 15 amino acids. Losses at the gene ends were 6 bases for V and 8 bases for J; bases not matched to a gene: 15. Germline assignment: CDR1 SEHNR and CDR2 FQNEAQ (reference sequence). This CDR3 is CASRDPDRWTRGYTF. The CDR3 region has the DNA TGTGCCAGCAGAGACCCGGACAGGTGGACTCGAGGCTACACCTTC.

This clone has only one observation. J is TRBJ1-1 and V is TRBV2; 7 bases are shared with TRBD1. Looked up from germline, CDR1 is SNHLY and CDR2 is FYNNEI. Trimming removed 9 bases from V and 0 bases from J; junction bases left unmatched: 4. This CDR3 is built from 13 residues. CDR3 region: CASGQEMNTEAFF. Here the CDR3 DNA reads TGTGCCAGTGGACAGGAAATGAACACTGAAGCTTTCTTT.

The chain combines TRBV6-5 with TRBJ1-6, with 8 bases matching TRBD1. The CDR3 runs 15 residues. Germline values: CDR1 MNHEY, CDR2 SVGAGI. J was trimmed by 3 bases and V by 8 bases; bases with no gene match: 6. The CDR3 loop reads CASRGQALYNSPLHF. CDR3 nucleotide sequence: TGTGCCAGCCGGGGACAGGCGCTCTATAATTCACCCCTCCACTTT.

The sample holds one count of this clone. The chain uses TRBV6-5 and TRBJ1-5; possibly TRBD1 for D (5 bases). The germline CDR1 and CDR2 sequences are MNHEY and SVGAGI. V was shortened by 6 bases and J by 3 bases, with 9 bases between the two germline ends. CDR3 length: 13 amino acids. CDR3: CASRRGVNQPQHF. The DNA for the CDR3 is TGTGCCAGCAGGCGAGGGGTCAATCAGCCCCAGCATTTT.

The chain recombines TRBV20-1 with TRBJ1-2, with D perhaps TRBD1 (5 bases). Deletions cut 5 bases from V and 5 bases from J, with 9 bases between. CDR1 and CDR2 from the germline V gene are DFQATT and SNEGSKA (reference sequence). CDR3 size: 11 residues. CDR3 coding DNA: TGCAGTGCTCGGGGGGTATATGGCTACACCTTC. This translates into CSARGVYGYTF.

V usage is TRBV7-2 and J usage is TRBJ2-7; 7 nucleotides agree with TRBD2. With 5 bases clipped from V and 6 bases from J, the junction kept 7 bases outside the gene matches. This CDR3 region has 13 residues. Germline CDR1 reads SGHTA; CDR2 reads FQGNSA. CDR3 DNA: TGTGCCAGCAGCAACCGGACTAGTCGCGAGCAGTACTTC. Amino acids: CASSNRTSREQYF.

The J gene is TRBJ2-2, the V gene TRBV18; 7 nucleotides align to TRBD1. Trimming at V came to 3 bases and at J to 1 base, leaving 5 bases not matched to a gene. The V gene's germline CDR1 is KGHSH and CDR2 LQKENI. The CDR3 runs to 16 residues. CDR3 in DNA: TGTGCCAGCTCACCTACTCGGACAGGGAACACCGGGGAGCTGTTTTTT. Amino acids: CASSPTRTGNTGELFF.

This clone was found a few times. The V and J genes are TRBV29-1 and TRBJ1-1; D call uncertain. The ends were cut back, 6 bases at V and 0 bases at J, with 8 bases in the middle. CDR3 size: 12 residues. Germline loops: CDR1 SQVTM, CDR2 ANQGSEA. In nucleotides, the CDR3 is TGCAGCGTGAGGGCATTGAACACTGAAGCTTTCTTT. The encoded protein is CSVRALNTEAFF.

The CDR3: CASSRDRGWNQPQHF. The CDR3 region has the DNA TGTGCCAGCAGCCGGGACAGGGGGTGGAATCAGCCCCAGCATTTT. This chain joins TRBV5-6 and TRBJ1-5; 11 bases match TRBD1. V lost 4 bases and J lost 4; bases outside the gene matches: 4. This CDR3 has 15 amino acids. Germline V gene data show CDR1 as SGHDT and CDR2 as YYEEEE.

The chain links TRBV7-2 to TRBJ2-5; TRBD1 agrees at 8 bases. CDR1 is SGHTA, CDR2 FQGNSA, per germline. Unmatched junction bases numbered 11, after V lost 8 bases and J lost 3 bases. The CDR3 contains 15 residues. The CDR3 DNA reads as TGTGCCAGCGGAGTAGACAGGGGCAAGAAAGAGACCCAGTACTTC. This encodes CASGVDRGKKETQYF. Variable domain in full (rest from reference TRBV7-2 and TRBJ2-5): GAGVSQSPSNKVTEKGKDVELRCDPISGHTALYWYRQSLGQGLEFLIYFQGNSAPDKSGLPSDRFSAERTGGSVSTLTIQRTQQEDSAVYLCASGVDRGKKETQYFGPGTRLLVL.

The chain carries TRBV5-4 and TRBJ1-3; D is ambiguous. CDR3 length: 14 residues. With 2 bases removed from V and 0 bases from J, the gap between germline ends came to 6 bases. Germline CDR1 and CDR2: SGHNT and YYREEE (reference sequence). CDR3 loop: CASSFGTSGNTIYF. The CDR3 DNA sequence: TGTGCCAGCAGCTTTGGCACCTCTGGAAACACCATATATTTT. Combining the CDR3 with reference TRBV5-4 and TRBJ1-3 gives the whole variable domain ETGVTQSPTHLIKTRGQQVTLRCSSQSGHNTVSWYQQALGQGPQFIFQYYREEENGRGNFPPRFSGLQFPNYSSELNVNALELDDSALYLCASSFGTSGNTIYFGEGSWLTVV.

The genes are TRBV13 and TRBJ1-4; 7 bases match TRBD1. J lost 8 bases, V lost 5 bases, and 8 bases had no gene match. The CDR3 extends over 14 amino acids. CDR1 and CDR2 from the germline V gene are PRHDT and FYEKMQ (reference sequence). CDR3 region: CASSAQGIGEKLFF. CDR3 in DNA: TGTGCCAGCAGCGCACAGGGGATCGGGGAAAAACTGTTTTTT.

CDR3: CASSPQDTGLAFYGYTF. In DNA, the CDR3 is TGTGCCAGCAGCCCCCAGGACACGGGACTAGCTTTTTATGGCTACACCTTC. The chain joins TRBV7-2 to TRBJ1-2; D may be TRBD1 (5 bases). This CDR3 region has 17 residues. The germline gives CDR1 SGHTA, CDR2 FQGNSA. The germline V and J ends were trimmed by 5 bases and 5 bases, with 24 bases remaining between them.

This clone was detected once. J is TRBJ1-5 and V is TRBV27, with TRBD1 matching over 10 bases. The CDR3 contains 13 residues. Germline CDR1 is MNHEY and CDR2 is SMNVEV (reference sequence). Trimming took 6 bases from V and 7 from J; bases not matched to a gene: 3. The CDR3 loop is CASSRDRGQPQHF. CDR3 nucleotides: TGTGCCAGCAGCCGGGACAGGGGACAGCCCCAGCATTTT.

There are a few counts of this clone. DNA of the CDR3: TGTGCCAGCAGTTACGACCCGGGAAGCGATACGCAGTATTTT. Translated: CASSYDPGSDTQYF. This chain joins TRBV6-6 and TRBJ2-3, with D maybe TRBD2 (5 bases). Germline lookup yields CDR1 MNHNY and CDR2 SVGAGI (reference sequence). V was trimmed by 2 bases and J by 6 bases, leaving 12 bases between them. The CDR3 runs to 14 residues.

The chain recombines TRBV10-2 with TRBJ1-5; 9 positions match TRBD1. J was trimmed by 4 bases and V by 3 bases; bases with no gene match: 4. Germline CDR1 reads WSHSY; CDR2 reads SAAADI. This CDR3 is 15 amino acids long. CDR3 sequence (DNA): TGCGCCAGCAGTGACTGGGACAGGGTGAATCAGCCCCAGCATTTT. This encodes CASSDWDRVNQPQHF.

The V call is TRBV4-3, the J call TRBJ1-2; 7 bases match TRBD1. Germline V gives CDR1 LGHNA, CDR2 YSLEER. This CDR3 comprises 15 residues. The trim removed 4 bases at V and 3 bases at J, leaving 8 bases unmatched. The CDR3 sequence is CASSPTGDSDYGYTF. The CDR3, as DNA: TGCGCCAGCAGCCCTACAGGGGACTCCGACTATGGCTACACCTTC.

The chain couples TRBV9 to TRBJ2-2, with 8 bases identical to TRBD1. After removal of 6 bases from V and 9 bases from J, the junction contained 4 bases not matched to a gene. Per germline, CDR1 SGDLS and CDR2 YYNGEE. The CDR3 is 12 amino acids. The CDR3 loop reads CASKTGGRELFF. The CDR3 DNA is TGTGCCAGCAAAACAGGGGGTCGGGAGCTGTTTTTT.